This T cell receptor (beta chain) was observed in a study of response to subunit inactivated influenza vaccine. Whole-study results and caveats: A suggestion made by the authors is that each seasonal influenza vaccination recruits few new T cells.

Germline V gene data show CDR1 as SNHLY and CDR2 as FYNNEI. The V end lost 4 bases, the J end lost 4 bases, and 8 bases lay between the germline ends. This CDR3 is 13 amino acids long. Details on this clonotype: Its target is not known.

TCRdb used MiXCR to reprocess the RT-PCR reads, holding one entry per CDR3 protein. The sample has around 530,000 distinct CDR3 sequences; approximately 12% are singletons. The origin of this receptor is a man between 45 and 60 years old who received an inactivated influenza vaccine. The chain links TRBV2 to TRBJ2-1, with D uncertain. The material sequenced was PBMCs from blood, taken on the day of vaccination. The DNA for the CDR3 is TGTGCCAGCAGTGTCCACCCGTACAATGAGCAGTTCTTC. It codes for CASSVHPYNEQFF.